This T cell receptor beta chain was recorded in a study of blood T cell repertoires in COVID-19. Repertoires were generated with immunoSEQ multiplex PCR, while TCRdb's copy carries only in-frame clones and drops some. The table lists about 160,000 clones, about 86% of them singletons. The sequence derives from a man aged 45-65 years who had recovered from COVID-19. The sample was PBMCs or T cells enriched from blood (not recorded which).

This CDR3 is CAISEAGYEQFF. In nucleotides, the CDR3 is TGTGCCATCAGTGAAGCGGGCTATGAGCAGTTCTTC. The V call is TRBV10-3, the J call TRBJ2-1; TRBD2 is a possible D gene (6 bases). Germline V CDR1 and CDR2: ENHRY, SYGVKD. This CDR3 comprises 12 residues. V was pared by 3 bases and J by 8 bases, with 8 bases between.